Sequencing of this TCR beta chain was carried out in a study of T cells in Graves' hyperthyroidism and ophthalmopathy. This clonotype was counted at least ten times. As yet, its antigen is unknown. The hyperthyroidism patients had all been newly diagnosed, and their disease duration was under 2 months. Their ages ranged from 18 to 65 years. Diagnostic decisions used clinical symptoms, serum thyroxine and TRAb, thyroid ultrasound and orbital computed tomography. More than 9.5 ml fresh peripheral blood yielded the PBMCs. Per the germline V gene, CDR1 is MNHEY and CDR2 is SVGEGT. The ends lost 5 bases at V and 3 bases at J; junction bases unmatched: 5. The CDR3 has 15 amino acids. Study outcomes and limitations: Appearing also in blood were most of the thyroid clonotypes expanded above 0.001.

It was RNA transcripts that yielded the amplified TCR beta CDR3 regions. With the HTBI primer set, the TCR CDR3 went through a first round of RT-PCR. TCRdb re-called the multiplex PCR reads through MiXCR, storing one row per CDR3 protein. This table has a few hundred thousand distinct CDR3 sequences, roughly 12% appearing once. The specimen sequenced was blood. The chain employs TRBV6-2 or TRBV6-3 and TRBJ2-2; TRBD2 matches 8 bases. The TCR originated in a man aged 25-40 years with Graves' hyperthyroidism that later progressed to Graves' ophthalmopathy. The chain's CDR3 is CASSRSGGYTGELFF. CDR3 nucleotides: TGTGCCAGCAGTAGGAGCGGGGGATACACCGGGGAGCTGTTTTTT.